This TCR beta chain is from a study of shared clonotypes between healthy human individuals. Assay runs were performed at deep level. Repertoires were generated with immunoSEQ multiplex PCR, while TCRdb's copy carries only in-frame clones and drops some. This table holds roughly 600,000 clones, roughly 98% found once. CD45RO-negative, CCR7-selected cells formed the naive CD8 fraction, which excluded terminally differentiated effector memory CD45RA+ cells. There were only Caucasian adults among the donors, and all lived in Nashville, Tennessee. Trimming removed 3 bases at V and 5 bases at J, with 19 bases between. This CDR3 region has 16 residues. Germline assignment: CDR1 KGHSH and CDR2 LQKENI. Findings and caveats of the study: Non-shared clonotypes had lower generation probabilities than clonotypes shared by all four sorted-subset donors. Rarefaction curves obtained for sorted subsets showed sequencing incomplete despite large depth.

Details on this clone: The antigen remains undetermined.

This receptor was identified in a man aged 30-40 years in good health. The chain carries TRBV18 and TRBJ2-5; a weak D match, TRBD1 (5 bases). Sequenced: naive CD8+ T cells sorted from blood. The CDR3 DNA sequence: TGTGCCAGCTCACCGGCGCAGGGCAGTGTTAGGGAGACCCAGTACTTC. It is translated as CASSPAQGSVRETQYF.